Listed below are T cell receptor beta chains from one sample, sequenced in a study of T cells in Graves' hyperthyroidism and ophthalmopathy. MiXCR, run by TCRdb on the multiplex PCR reads, gives a single entry per CDR3 protein. The repertoire includes about 270,000 distinct CDR3 sequences, 25% to 30% of them detected once, and about 30% sits in the top ten. Sequences were obtained from blood. These receptor sequences come from a middle-aged man with Graves' hyperthyroidism that later progressed to Graves' ophthalmopathy. Both conserved end residues are part of each CDR3. D genes are given only for firm matches. Where a row states a size, it is once, few, many or the class of an expanded clone; other rows omit it.

J: TRBJ2-2; V: TRBV6-2/TRBV6-3; size: -; D: TRBD2; DNA: TGTGCCAGCAGTCGTCTAGCGGCTCCCGGGGAGCTGTTTTTT; CDR3: CASSRLAAPGELFF
J: TRBJ2-5; V: TRBV6-5; size: many; D: -; DNA: TGTGCCAGCAGTTACTCGCCGCGCGAAGAGACCCAGTACTTC; CDR3: CASSYSPREETQYF
J: TRBJ1-1; V: TRBV6-1; size: -; D: -; DNA: TGTGCCAGCAGTCCACCTTGGGGGACCGCGAACACTGAAGCTTTCTTT; CDR3: CASSPPWGTANTEAFF
J: TRBJ1-1; V: TRBV20-1; size: -; D: -; DNA: TGCAGTGCTAGAGATTCAGATATCACTGAAGCTTTCTTT; CDR3: CSARDSDITEAFF
J: TRBJ2-5; V: TRBV14; size: many; D: -; DNA: TGTGCCAGCAGCCAAGAGTTTTCGGCCCAGTACTTC; CDR3: CASSQEFSAQYF
J: TRBJ1-2; V: TRBV19; size: many; D: -; DNA: TGTGCCAGTAGTATTCAGGGAACAGGCTATGGCTACACCTTC; CDR3: CASSIQGTGYGYTF
J: TRBJ2-5; V: TRBV29-1; size: many; D: -; DNA: TGCAGCGTTGGCAGGGACATATGGGAGACCCAGTACTTC; CDR3: CSVGRDIWETQYF
J: TRBJ2-4; V: TRBV30; size: -; D: -; DNA: TGTGCCTGGAGAGTGGGTCCATTGAACATTCAGTACTTC; CDR3: CAWRVGPLNIQYF
J: TRBJ1-1; V: TRBV28; size: many; D: TRBD1; DNA: TGTGCCAGCACTGACAGGGGGTCGGGGACTGAAGCTTTCTTT; CDR3: CASTDRGSGTEAFF
J: TRBJ2-5; V: TRBV24-1; size: many; D: -; DNA: TGTGCCACCAGTGTTAGCCCGGGGGAGACCCAGTACTTC; CDR3: CATSVSPGETQYF
J: TRBJ1-5; V: TRBV7-9; size: many; D: -; DNA: TGTGCCAGCAGCTTCGACAGATCTCCCCAGCATTTT; CDR3: CASSFDRSPQHF
J: TRBJ2-5; V: TRBV2; size: many; D: TRBD2; DNA: TGTGCCAGCAGTTTTCGGGGGGAAGAGACCCAGTACTTC; CDR3: CASSFRGEETQYF
J: TRBJ1-2; V: TRBV5-1; size: many; D: -; DNA: TGCGCCAGCAGCCCCGGAGGGAGTCGGAGTGGCTACACCTTC; CDR3: CASSPGGSRSGYTF
J: TRBJ2-7; V: TRBV6-1; size: -; D: TRBD2; DNA: TGTGCCAGCCAAGTTGGGCGGGGGTCCTACGAGCAGTACTTC; CDR3: CASQVGRGSYEQYF
J: TRBJ2-7; V: TRBV7-2; size: many; D: -; DNA: TGTGCCAGCAGCTTATTCAGGTTCAACTCCTACGAGCAGTACTTC; CDR3: CASSLFRFNSYEQYF
J: TRBJ2-5; V: TRBV27; size: many; D: -; DNA: TGTGCCAGCACCAACCGGGACCTAGGGACCCAGTACTTC; CDR3: CASTNRDLGTQYF
J: TRBJ1-2; V: TRBV28; size: few; D: TRBD1; DNA: TGTGCCAGCAGTTGGCCCGGACAGGGTTACTATGGCTACACCTTC; CDR3: CASSWPGQGYYGYTF
J: TRBJ1-2; V: TRBV10-3; size: many; D: -; DNA: TGTGCCATCAGTGATTCCAGTTATAACTATGGCTACACCTTC; CDR3: CAISDSSYNYGYTF
J: TRBJ2-7; V: TRBV12-5; size: -; D: -; DNA: TGTGCTAGTGGTTTGGTACAGTTTTACGAGCAGTACTTC; CDR3: CASGLVQFYEQYF
J: TRBJ2-7; V: TRBV11-2; size: -; D: TRBD1; DNA: TGCGCCAGCAGCTTGGGCCCTCCGGGACAGGGCCTGTACGAGCAGTACTTC; CDR3: CASSLGPPGQGLYEQYF
J: TRBJ1-3; V: TRBV27; size: many; D: TRBD1; DNA: TGTGCCAGCTGGACAGGGGGCACTGGAAACACCATATATTTT; CDR3: CASWTGGTGNTIYF
J: TRBJ2-2; V: TRBV9; size: -; D: -; DNA: TGTGCCAGCAGCGCCTGGAGGGGCGGGGAGCTGTTTTTT; CDR3: CASSAWRGGELFF
J: TRBJ1-1; V: TRBV28; size: many; D: -; DNA: TGTGCCGGAGGTTCGGACACTGAAGCTTTCTTT; CDR3: CAGGSDTEAFF
J: TRBJ2-7; V: TRBV20-1; size: many; D: -; DNA: TGCAGTGCTAGGGGACCAGTGGGACACGAGCAGTACTTC; CDR3: CSARGPVGHEQYF
J: TRBJ2-7; V: TRBV14; size: many; D: TRBD2; DNA: TGTGCCAGCAGCCCCGGACTAGCGGATCCCCTCGGGTCCTACGAGCAGTACTTC; CDR3: CASSPGLADPLGSYEQYF
J: TRBJ1-1; V: TRBV7-3; size: many; D: -; DNA: TGTGCCAGCAGCTTAACGGGGAGGGGCGGGGGCACTGAAGCTTTCTTT; CDR3: CASSLTGRGGGTEAFF
J: TRBJ2-7; V: TRBV29-1; size: many; D: -; DNA: TGCAGCGCTGCCGGGTCGTCGGGGGACGAGCAGTACTTC; CDR3: CSAAGSSGDEQYF
J: TRBJ2-7; V: TRBV28; size: -; D: -; DNA: TGTGCCAGCATCGGCGGGACCATTACCTACGAGCAGTACTTC; CDR3: CASIGGTITYEQYF
J: TRBJ2-7; V: TRBV14; size: few; D: TRBD1; DNA: TGTGCCAGCAGCCATCTCTCCGGGACAGGGGTTAATGGGCAGTACTTC; CDR3: CASSHLSGTGVNGQYF
J: TRBJ2-7; V: TRBV28; size: many; D: -; DNA: TGTGCCAGCAGCCCCGGTGGGGGTACCTACGAGCAGTACTTC; CDR3: CASSPGGGTYEQYF
J: TRBJ2-5; V: TRBV11-2; size: -; D: TRBD1; DNA: TGTGCCAGCAGCCACAGCCCCGGGACAGCAGAGACCCAGTACTTC; CDR3: CASSHSPGTAETQYF
J: TRBJ1-1; V: TRBV28; size: -; D: TRBD1; DNA: TGTGCCAGCAGTTGGTCGACAGGGGGCTCGAACACTGAAGCTTTCTTT; CDR3: CASSWSTGGSNTEAFF
J: TRBJ1-1; V: TRBV19; size: many; D: -; DNA: TGTGCCAGTAGTATGCTAGGGCTGGGGTTGAACACTGAAGCTTTCTTT; CDR3: CASSMLGLGLNTEAFF
J: TRBJ2-7; V: TRBV18; size: many; D: TRBD1; DNA: TGTGCCAGCTCACCATACCCCGGGACAGGGGGCCTCGAGCAGTACTTC; CDR3: CASSPYPGTGGLEQYF
J: TRBJ1-1; V: TRBV5-1; size: many; D: -; DNA: TGCGCCAGCAGCTTCCGGCGGGGGTGGACTGAAGCTTTCTTT; CDR3: CASSFRRGWTEAFF
J: TRBJ2-1; V: TRBV20-1; size: many; D: TRBD2; DNA: TGCAGTGCTAGCGATACTAGCGGGGGTTACAATGAGCAGTTCTTC; CDR3: CSASDTSGGYNEQFF
J: TRBJ1-5; V: TRBV20-1; size: -; D: TRBD1; DNA: TGCAGTGCTGAGAGTCCGGGACAGGGAAGGCGGCCCCAGCATTTT; CDR3: CSAESPGQGRRPQHF
J: TRBJ2-7; V: TRBV5-1; size: few; D: TRBD1; DNA: TGCGCCAGCAGCTTGGAGACAGGGGGTGTCGGCGAGCAGTACTTC; CDR3: CASSLETGGVGEQYF
J: TRBJ2-5; V: TRBV11-1; size: -; D: TRBD1; DNA: TGTGCCAGCAGCGACATTGACAGGGGTAAAAGAGAGACCCAGTACTTC; CDR3: CASSDIDRGKRETQYF
J: TRBJ1-1; V: TRBV5-6; size: many; D: -; DNA: TGTGCCAGCAGCTCGGGACCCCGGGGCACTGAAGCTTTCTTT; CDR3: CASSSGPRGTEAFF
J: TRBJ1-5; V: TRBV27; size: many; D: -; DNA: TGTGCCAGCAGTTTAGTGGGGGAGAATCAGCCCCAGCATTTT; CDR3: CASSLVGENQPQHF
J: TRBJ2-7; V: TRBV7-9; size: few; D: -; DNA: TGTGCCAGCAGCTTTACCAGGGGCGAGCAGTACTTC; CDR3: CASSFTRGEQYF
J: TRBJ1-5; V: TRBV27; size: -; D: -; DNA: TGTGCCAGCAGTCCAGACGGCTCGGGTCAGCCCCAGCATTTT; CDR3: CASSPDGSGQPQHF
J: TRBJ1-1; V: TRBV12-3/TRBV12-4; size: many; D: -; DNA: TGTGCCAGCAGGTTCCGAAACGGGGGTTTCACTGAAGCTTTCTTT; CDR3: CASRFRNGGFTEAFF
J: TRBJ1-2; V: TRBV11-2; size: many; D: -; DNA: TGTGCCAGCAGCAGGCCCCCTAACGCTGGCTACACCTTC; CDR3: CASSRPPNAGYTF
J: TRBJ2-7; V: TRBV6-1; size: -; D: -; DNA: TGTGCCAGCAGCCTCACGGACCAGGGGTACTACGAGCAGTACTTC; CDR3: CASSLTDQGYYEQYF
J: TRBJ2-5; V: TRBV19; size: many; D: TRBD1; DNA: TGTGCCAGTAGCAAGGACAGGGTGGAGGGAGAGACCCAGTACTTC; CDR3: CASSKDRVEGETQYF
J: TRBJ1-1; V: TRBV20-1; size: -; D: -; DNA: TGCAGTGCTAGACCACAGCTGAACACTGAAGCTTTCTTT; CDR3: CSARPQLNTEAFF
J: TRBJ2-5; V: TRBV6-7; size: many; D: -; DNA: TGTGCCAGCAGTTCAGGGGGGTTTCTCCAAGAGACCCAGTACTTC; CDR3: CASSSGGFLQETQYF
J: TRBJ1-2; V: TRBV5-1; size: many; D: -; DNA: TGCGCCAGCAGCTTGGATAGCTATGGGGGCTACACCTTC; CDR3: CASSLDSYGGYTF
J: TRBJ2-6; V: TRBV27; size: -; D: -; DNA: TGTGCCAGCAGTTTTCGTGTCACCAGCTCTGGGGCCAACGTCCTGACTTTC; CDR3: CASSFRVTSSGANVLTF
J: TRBJ2-7; V: TRBV6-1; size: -; D: -; DNA: TGTGCCAGCACCCAAGATAGCGGAAACTCCTACGAGCAGTACTTC; CDR3: CASTQDSGNSYEQYF
J: TRBJ2-2; V: TRBV11-2; size: many; D: TRBD2; DNA: TGTGCCAGCTCCGGGACTAGCGGGAGGGCCACGGGCACCGGGGAGCTGTTTTTT; CDR3: CASSGTSGRATGTGELFF
J: TRBJ2-7; V: TRBV28; size: -; D: TRBD2; DNA: TGTGCCAGCAGTGTCGGGAGGGCCTTAAGAGAGCAGTACTTC; CDR3: CASSVGRALREQYF
J: TRBJ2-1; V: TRBV12-3/TRBV12-4; size: many; D: TRBD2; DNA: TGTGCCAGCAGTTTTCAAATTCTAGCGGGAGGACCCCAAGCGGCTGAGCAGTTCTTC; CDR3: CASSFQILAGGPQAAEQFF
J: TRBJ2-7; V: TRBV2; size: many; D: -; DNA: TGTGCCACCTCGACGGGAGTCTCCTACGAGCAGTACTTC; CDR3: CATSTGVSYEQYF
J: TRBJ2-7; V: TRBV18; size: -; D: TRBD2; DNA: TGTGCCAGCTCACCAGTAGCGGGGTTAGGGAGCTCCTACGAGCAGTACTTC; CDR3: CASSPVAGLGSSYEQYF
J: TRBJ2-7; V: TRBV12-3/TRBV12-4; size: many; D: -; DNA: TGTGCCAGCAGTTTGGACCACCCGGCGTGGGAGCAGTACTTC; CDR3: CASSLDHPAWEQYF
J: TRBJ2-7; V: TRBV18; size: many; D: -; DNA: TGTGCCAGCTCACCTCGACAGGGAGGCCACGAGCAGTACTTC; CDR3: CASSPRQGGHEQYF